One and the same sample provided the 24 T cell receptor beta chains below, sequenced in a study of T cell repertoires in cytomegalovirus infection. Via MiXCR, TCRdb re-called the reads, giving one row per CDR3 protein. The sample consists of hundreds of thousands of distinct CDR3 sequences, about a tenth of them appearing once. The sequenced sample consisted of PBMCs. The receptors were gathered from a human donor in good health (CMV status not recorded). Some clones in this sample may be carry-over from other donors' samples.

This clonotype was detected ten times or more. The chain recombines TRBV6-2 or TRBV6-3 with TRBJ2-2; D gene unclear. Germline V CDR1 and CDR2: MNHEY, SVGEGT. Deletions cut 6 bases from V and 4 bases from J, with 12 bases between. The CDR3 sequence is 14 residues long. The CDR3 spells CASSPGKITGELFF. CDR3 nucleotides: TGTGCCAGCAGCCCCGGAAAGATCACCGGGGAGCTGTTTTTT.

This clonotype has only a few counts. V gene TRBV29-1 combines with J gene TRBJ2-7; D is ambiguous. Germline lookup yields CDR1 SQVTM and CDR2 ANQGSEA. The CDR3 has 13 residues. With 4 bases removed from V and 5 bases from J, the gap between germline ends came to 15 bases. This CDR3 is CSVAQSHRDEQYF. CDR3 coding DNA: TGCAGCGTTGCCCAATCCCACCGCGACGAGCAGTACTTC.

Ten or more counts support this clonotype. The chain carries TRBV7-6 and TRBJ2-7, with 7 bases matching TRBD2. Germline V lookup: CDR1 SGHVS, CDR2 FNYEAQ. The V segment lost 5 bases and the J segment 0 bases; nucleotides outside the gene matches: 1. The CDR3 loop spans 13 amino acids. CDR3 sequence reads: CASSPGGSYEQYF. CDR3 DNA: TGTGCCAGCAGCCCGGGGGGCTCCTACGAGCAGTACTTC.

In its sample, this clonotype was seen many times. V gene TRBV7-2 combines with J gene TRBJ2-3; D may be TRBD1 (12 bases). The germline V and J ends were trimmed by 5 bases and 6 bases, with 39 bases remaining between them. This CDR3 has 22 residues. The germline CDR1 and CDR2 sequences are SGHTA and FQGNSA. The CDR3 nucleotides read TGTGCCAGCAGCCTCGGGACAGGGGGCGCACCTAGCGGGGGGCGCCCTAGGGATACGCAGTATTTT. Protein sequence: CASSLGTGGAPSGGRPRDTQYF.

This clonotype was seen ten or more times. V is TRBV10-3 and J is TRBJ2-2; 7 nucleotides align to TRBD1. The CDR3 extends over 16 amino acids. The junction had 10 bases not matched to a gene; V was cut back by 8 bases and J by 1 base. Per the germline V gene, CDR1 is ENHRY and CDR2 is SYGVKD. The CDR3 nucleotides are TGTGCCATCCTACGAACCGGGACAGTGAACACCGGGGAGCTGTTTTTT. It specifies CAILRTGTVNTGELFF.

This clonotype appeared many times. The junction and the germline gene differ at one end; a read error may be behind it. The chain is built from TRBV7-8 and TRBJ2-5; TRBD2 aligns across 11 bases. The CDR3 is 15 amino acids. The germline V gene has CDR1 SGHVS and CDR2 FQNEAQ. In DNA form, the CDR3 reads TGTGCCAGCAGCGTAGCGGGGGGGCCCCAAGAGACCCAGTACTTC. Protein sequence: CASSVAGGPQETQYF. The entire variable domain, with the rest obtained from reference TRBV7-8 and TRBJ2-5, is as follows: GAGVSQSPRYKVAKRGQDVALRCDPISGHVSLFWYQQALGQGPEFLTYFQNEAQLDKSGLPSDRFFAERPEGSVSTLKIQRTQQEDSAVYLCASSVAGGPQETQYFGPGTRLLVL.

This clonotype was recorded at least ten times. This chain uses TRBV24-1 with TRBJ1-5; 7 bases line up with TRBD1. This CDR3 is 15 amino acids long. Trimming took 3 bases from V and 6 from J; bases not matched to a gene: 7. Germline V gene data show CDR1 as KGHDR and CDR2 as SFDVKD. The CDR3 DNA is TGTGCCACCAGTGATCAGACAGGGCTAGGTCAGCCCCAGCATTTT. Residues: CATSDQTGLGQPQHF.

In this sample, this clonotype turned up many times. The chain carries TRBV29-1 and TRBJ2-5; no clear D. Trimming pared 3 bases from V and 6 bases from J, leaving 8 bases between. Germline values: CDR1 SQVTM, CDR2 ANQGSEA. CDR3 length: 11 amino acids. As DNA, the CDR3 is TGCAGCGTTGACCTCTTTAAGACCCAGTACTTC. Translation gives CSVDLFKTQYF. The entire variable domain, with the rest obtained from reference TRBV29-1 and TRBJ2-5, is as follows: SAVISQKPSRDICQRGTSLTIQCQVDSQVTMMFWYRQQPGQSLTLIATANQGSEATYESGFVIDKFPISRPNLTFSTLTVSNMSPEDSSIYLCSVDLFKTQYFGPGTRLLVL.

This clonotype appeared many times. This chain uses TRBV7-9 with TRBJ2-5; maybe TRBD2 (6 bases). Germline V gene sequence: CDR1 SEHNR, CDR2 FQNEAQ (reference sequence). Trimming stripped 5 bases from V and 2 bases from J, with 12 bases between. The CDR3 covers 14 residues. The CDR3 sequence is CASSLLREQETQYF. The DNA for the CDR3 is TGTGCCAGCAGCCTATTACGGGAGCAAGAGACCCAGTACTTC.

This clonotype was counted at least ten times. This rearrangement joins TRBV6-6 to TRBJ2-3; a possible D gene is TRBD2 (5 bases). The CDR3 sequence is 13 residues long. The germline CDR1 and CDR2 sequences are MNHNY and SVGAGI (reference sequence). Trimming pared 11 bases from V and 2 bases from J, leaving 14 bases between. CDR3 protein: CAEAGIDTDTQYF. In DNA, the CDR3 is TGTGCCGAGGCGGGCATCGACACAGATACGCAGTATTTT.

The rearrangement links TRBV29-1 to TRBJ1-2, with 8 nucleotides matching TRBD1. Germline V gene lookup returns CDR1 SQVTM and CDR2 ANQGSEA. With V trimmed by 5 bases and J by 7 bases, 6 bases remained unmatched. The CDR3 loop spans 12 amino acids. Here the CDR3 DNA reads TGCAGCGTTTTCGACAGGGGTGGTGGCTACACCTTC. This translates into CSVFDRGGGYTF.

Ten or more counts support this clonotype. This chain joins TRBV5-1 and TRBJ2-3, with D perhaps TRBD1 (5 bases). V lost 2 bases, J lost 3 bases, and 7 bases lay in between. From germline, CDR1 is SGHRS and CDR2 YFSETQ. The CDR3 contains 13 residues. The CDR3 DNA reads as TGCGCCAGCAGCTTCCGACAGACAGATACGCAGTATTTT. Protein: CASSFRQTDTQYF.

This clonotype was counted between two and nine times. V is TRBV19 and J is TRBJ2-5; no reliable D call. The germline CDR1 and CDR2 sequences are LNHDA and SQIVND (reference sequence). Trimming removed 3 bases from V and 5 bases from J, with 19 bases in between. The CDR3 sequence is 16 residues long. The CDR3 protein is CASSIWQANFMETQYF. CDR3 DNA sequence: TGTGCCAGTAGTATTTGGCAGGCTAACTTTATGGAGACCCAGTACTTC.

This sequence joins TRBV5-6 and TRBJ1-1; TRBD1 matches at 12 bases. Germline V CDR1 and CDR2: SGHDT, YYEEEE. Trimming took 4 bases from V and 4 from J; bases not matched to a gene: 11. The length of the CDR3 is 17 residues. The CDR3 bases are TGTGCCAGCAGCAGGGGACAGGGGGCGCAGCCGCCCACTGAAGCTTTCTTT. Its protein is CASSRGQGAQPPTEAFF.

The rearrangement links TRBV28 to TRBJ2-1, with no clear D. Per the germline V gene, CDR1 is MDHEN and CDR2 is SYDVKM. The CDR3 extends over 11 amino acids. Trimming took off 8 bases at V and 5 bases at J, with 7 bases between the two ends. CDR3 in DNA: TGTGCCAGCGGTATGGACAATGAGCAGTTCTTC. This codes for CASGMDNEQFF.

This clonotype was detected many times. The chain couples TRBV5-6 to TRBJ2-1; a weak D match, TRBD1 (7 bases). The length of the CDR3 is 17 residues. The germline V gene has CDR1 SGHDT and CDR2 YYEEEE. Trimming stripped 1 base from V and 6 bases from J, with 20 bases between. Here the CDR3 reads CASSLMGQLVGGNEQFF. DNA of the CDR3: TGTGCCAGCAGCTTGATGGGACAGTTGGTGGGGGGCAATGAGCAGTTCTTC.

This clonotype was recorded at least ten times. The chain uses TRBV12-5 and TRBJ1-1; no clear D gene. The CDR3 is 16 amino acids. V gave up 3 bases and J gave up 0 bases, with 14 bases separating them. Germline V gene data show CDR1 as LGHNT and CDR2 as FRNRAP. The CDR3 nucleotides are TGTGCTAGTGGTTTAACGTACAACAGCATGAACACTGAAGCTTTCTTT. Translation: CASGLTYNSMNTEAFF.

The sample holds many counts of this clonotype. V and J are TRBV28 and TRBJ1-2; D unclear. The CDR3 totals 10 residues. Trimming left V 8 bases short and J 4 bases short, with 5 bases between. Looked up from germline, CDR1 is MDHEN and CDR2 is SYDVKM. CDR3 bases: TGTGCCAGCGGGGTCTATGGCTACACCTTC. This translates into CASGVYGYTF.

This clonotype was seen a handful of times. The V gene is TRBV28, the J gene TRBJ2-3, with 9 bases aligning to TRBD2. This CDR3 has 15 amino acids. V lost 5 bases to trimming and J lost 7 bases; unmatched junction nucleotides: 10. The V gene's germline CDR1 is MDHEN and CDR2 SYDVKM. CDR3 amino acids: CASSLSSGATNTQYF. The CDR3 DNA reads as TGTGCCAGCAGTCTCTCTAGCGGGGCAACAAATACGCAGTATTTT. The full variable domain, its missing parts supplied by reference TRBV28 and TRBJ2-3, is DVKVTQSSRYLVKRTGEKVFLECVQDMDHENMFWYRQDPGLGLRLIYFSYDVKMKEKGDIPEGYSVSREKKERFSLILESASTNQTSMYLCASSLSSGATNTQYFGPGTRLTVL.

This clonotype was seen repeatedly, ten times or more. The chain employs TRBV7-9 and TRBJ1-1; D unresolved. The ends were cut back, 6 bases at V and 8 bases at J, with 13 bases in the middle. The CDR3 contains 12 residues. Germline lookup yields CDR1 SEHNR and CDR2 FQNEAQ (reference sequence). CDR3 bases: TGTGCCAGCAGTTCCTGGAGGGAGGAAGCTTTCTTT. Translation gives CASSSWREEAFF.

In its sample, this clonotype was seen many times. V gene TRBV7-6 combines with J gene TRBJ1-1; the match to TRBD1 covers 8 bases. Germline V CDR1 and CDR2: SGHVS, FNYEAQ. This CDR3 comprises 15 residues. V was pared by 5 bases and J by 5 bases, with 10 bases of the junction left unmatched. The CDR3 here is CASSTDRVGGTEAFF. CDR3 DNA: TGTGCCAGCAGCACGGACAGGGTGGGGGGTACTGAAGCTTTCTTT.

Remarks on this clonotype: With a much larger clone just one base away, this may be a read error. The chain carries TRBV7-8 and TRBJ2-6, with 7 bases fitting TRBD1. In germline, CDR1 is SGHVS, CDR2 FQNEAQ. The CDR3 sequence is 15 residues long. CDR3: CASRNRGSGANILTF. Written as DNA, the CDR3 is TGTGCCAGCCGAAACAGGGGATCTGGGGCCAACATCCTGACTTTC.

The V and J genes are TRBV6-2 or TRBV6-3 and TRBJ2-3; D uncertain. The CDR3 spans 14 residues. CDR1 and CDR2 (germline): MNHEY, SVGEGT. V shed 8 bases and J shed 0 bases, with 12 bases lying between them. Here the CDR3 DNA reads TGTGCCAGCGGTTCTTTCCCTAGCACAGATACGCAGTATTTT. The encoded protein is CASGSFPSTDTQYF.

The table lists this clonotype with many counts. This chain uses TRBV6-2 or TRBV6-3 with TRBJ2-1; the D gene is possibly TRBD1 (5 bases). The CDR3 consists of 15 residues. Germline CDR1 and CDR2: MNHEY and SVGEGT. Trimming pared 0 bases from V and 4 bases from J, leaving 10 bases between. The CDR3 nucleotides are TGTGCCAGCAGTTACTCGGGGCAGACTTACAATGAGCAGTTCTTC. It yields the protein CASSYSGQTYNEQFF.